One sample yielded the 6 T cell receptor beta chains listed below, sequenced in a study of Ad26.COV2.S vaccination and SARS-CoV-2 variants. The treatment was: over 15 received Ad26.COV2.S at low or high dose, single or two shots; roughly five received placebo; per-sample allocation not given. Samples came from day 63 after the first vaccine or placebo injection. Clones were sequenced by immunoSEQ multiplex PCR, and TCRdb holds only the in-frame ones, with some missing. The sample lists about 390,000 clones, approximately 86% occurring once. The sequenced sample was peripheral blood, obtained in a trial of Ad26.COV2.S vaccine versus placebo. The origin of the receptors is a person aged 18-65 years who received the Ad26.COV2.S COVID-19 vaccine or a placebo.

J is TRBJ2-3 and V is TRBV20-1, with 14 positions matching TRBD2. V shed 3 bases and J 3 bases; nucleotides not matched to a gene: 2. CDR3 length: 15 residues. Germline CDR1 DFQATT, CDR2 SNEGSKA (reference sequence). CDR3: CSASRLAGGTDTQYF. Here the CDR3 DNA reads TGCAGTGCTAGTCGACTAGCGGGGGGGACAGATACGCAGTATTTT.

The rearrangement uses TRBV29-1 and TRBJ1-1; 7 nucleotides align to TRBD1. CDR3 length: 13 residues. Germline V gene data show CDR1 as SQVTM and CDR2 as ANQGSEA. V trimming: 6 bases; J trimming: 5 bases; junction bases outside the gene matches: 9. CDR3 coding DNA: TGCAGCGTAAAACAGGGGCTAGTTACTGAAGCTTTCTTT. Encoded protein: CSVKQGLVTEAFF.

This clone showed up many times. The chain is built from TRBV29-1 and TRBJ1-1, with D possibly matching TRBD1 (6 bases). The CDR3 totals 13 residues. In germline, CDR1 is SQVTM, CDR2 ANQGSEA. V lost 5 bases and J lost 4, with 14 bases in between. CDR3 bases: TGCAGCGTTCTTGGACAGTCTCTCACTGAAGCTTTCTTT. Protein product: CSVLGQSLTEAFF.

V usage is TRBV13 and J usage is TRBJ1-3; possibly TRBD1 for D (5 bases). Deletions cut 4 bases from V and 0 bases from J, with 7 bases between. This CDR3 comprises 14 residues. Germline CDR1 is PRHDT and CDR2 is FYEKMQ (reference sequence). The CDR3 sequence is CASSSRDSGNTIYF. The CDR3 DNA reads as TGTGCCAGCAGCTCCAGGGACTCTGGAAACACCATATATTTT.

V gene TRBV2 combines with J gene TRBJ1-2; 9 positions match TRBD1. This CDR3 contains 14 residues. The V and J ends lost 5 bases and 7 bases, in that order; junction bases with no gene match: 8. The V gene's germline CDR1 is SNHLY and CDR2 FYNNEI. The CDR3 nucleotides are TGTGCCAGCAGTATCCGACAGGGGGATCGTGGCTACACCTTC. Translating gives CASSIRQGDRGYTF.

The chain is built from TRBV7-2 and TRBJ1-5, with 8 bases lining up with TRBD1. V shed 5 bases and J 7 bases; nucleotides not matched to a gene: 10. The V gene's germline CDR1 is SGHTA and CDR2 FQGNSA. This CDR3 spans 15 amino acids. The DNA of the CDR3 is TGTGCCAGCAGCCTAACGGTGGACAGGGACCAGCCCCAGCATTTT. Its protein is CASSLTVDRDQPQHF.